Reported below is one T cell receptor (beta chain). Sequencing was performed with immunoSEQ multiplex PCR; in TCRdb, only in-frame clones are kept and a portion is missing. The profile covers about 2.3 million clones, with 80% to 95% appearing a single time and about 0.37% taken by the ten largest. The V segment lost 4 bases and the J segment 6 bases; nucleotides outside the gene matches: 7. Germline-derived CDR1 and CDR2 are MDHEN and SYDVKM. This CDR3 contains 15 residues. The entry originates in a study of shared clonotypes between healthy human individuals. The sequence was obtained from a man younger than 35 in good health. Some clones in this sample may be carry-over from other donors' samples. The chain employs TRBV28 and TRBJ2-2, with TRBD2 identical over 8 bases. Sequencing was carried out using naive CD4+ T cells from PBMCs. Subset in this sample: CD45RA+ positively selected. CDR3 sequence: CASSSGGGLAGELFF. Here the CDR3 DNA reads TGTGCCAGCAGTTCCGGGGGGGGGCTGGCCGGGGAGCTGTTTTTT.